A few counts support the clone carrying this TCR beta chain. The antigen is unknown. These data originate in a study of T cells in Graves' hyperthyroidism and ophthalmopathy. General observations from the study: Among thyroid clonotypes expanded above 0.001, most also appeared in blood.

The J segment lost 7 bases and the V segment lost 3 bases, leaving 15 bases of the junction unmatched. Looked up from germline, CDR1 is GTSNPN and CDR2 is SVGIG (reference sequence). The length of the CDR3 is 16 residues. RNA transcripts served as the template for amplifying TCR beta CDR3 regions. Primed by the HTBI set, a first-round RT-PCR was run on the TCR CDR3. TCRdb itself ran the multiplex PCR reads through MiXCR, one entry per CDR3 protein. The repertoire consists of approximately 600,000 distinct CDR3 sequences, with 15% to 20% occurring once and the leading ten covering over 3.5%. This sequence originates from a woman aged 25 to 45 with Graves' hyperthyroidism. The chain recombines TRBV30 with TRBJ2-1, with 7 bases aligning to TRBD1. The sequenced sample consisted of blood. CDR3 bases: TGTGCCTGGAGGACAGGGTTAATCGGGGTTGGAAATGAGCAGTTCTTC. It yields the protein CAWRTGLIGVGNEQFF. Drawing the rest from reference TRBV30 and TRBJ2-1, the complete variable domain is SQTIHQWPATLVQPVGSPLSLECTVEGTSNPNLYWYRQAAGRGLQLLFYSVGIGQISSEVPQNLSASRPQDRQFILSSKKLLLSDSGFYLCAWRTGLIGVGNEQFFGPGTRLTVL.